One sample yielded the 32 T cell receptor beta chains listed below, sequenced in a study of T-cell memory formation after mild COVID-19. Each CDR3 protein gets one entry after TCRdb re-called the 5' RACE reads with MiXCR. The table has about 88,000 distinct CDR3 sequences, approximately 25% seen once. What was sequenced was PBMCs or a T cell subset sorted from them (not recorded which). The source is a man aged 18 to 30 who had mild COVID-19 (a few samples of this study predate the infection). Cell type and time point are not known.

The gene calls are TRBV29-1 and TRBJ1-2; no firm D call. The CDR3 is 11 amino acids. Per the germline V gene, CDR1 is SQVTM and CDR2 is ANQGSEA. Trimming shortened V by 4 bases and J by 3 bases, and 6 bases separated the two germline ends. CDR3 DNA sequence: TGCAGCGTTGCCGATTACTATGGCTACACCTTC. This sequence encodes CSVADYYGYTF.

The rearrangement links TRBV9 to TRBJ2-5; D remains unclear. The germline CDR1 and CDR2 sequences are SGDLS and YYNGEE. Deletions cut 5 bases from V and 7 bases from J, with 15 bases between. CDR3 length: 13 residues. CDR3: CASRADSLGTQYF. In nucleotides, the CDR3 is TGTGCCAGCAGAGCCGACTCCCTCGGGACCCAGTACTTC.

The CDR3: CASSEIEVETQYF. CDR3 in DNA: TGTGCCAGCAGCGAAATCGAGGTCGAGACCCAGTACTTC. V and J are TRBV6-2 or TRBV6-3 and TRBJ2-5; D is uncertain. V gave up 6 bases and J gave up 5 bases, with 13 bases separating them. Per germline, CDR1 MNHEY and CDR2 SVGEGT. The CDR3 contains 13 residues.

The chain links TRBV10-3 to TRBJ1-1, with TRBD1 identical over 7 bases. This CDR3 has 14 amino acids. Trimming removed 4 bases from V and 4 bases from J; junction bases left unmatched: 6. CDR1 and CDR2 from the germline V gene are ENHRY and SYGVKD. CDR3 sequence: CAISGQGLGTEAFF. CDR3 in DNA: TGTGCCATCAGTGGACAGGGATTGGGCACTGAAGCTTTCTTT.

This clonotype was counted only a few times. This chain links TRBV7-6 with TRBJ2-2, with 9 bases aligning to TRBD1. Germline V lookup: CDR1 SGHVS, CDR2 FNYEAQ. After removal of 3 bases from V and 1 base from J, the junction contained 3 bases not matched to a gene. The CDR3 covers 16 residues. CDR3 sequence reads: CASSLQDRGNTGELFF. The DNA for the CDR3 is TGTGCCAGCAGCTTGCAGGACAGGGGGAACACCGGGGAGCTGTTTTTT.

The chain couples TRBV3-1 to TRBJ2-2, with a weak D call TRBD2 (6 bases). Germline values: CDR1 LGHDT, CDR2 YNNKEL (reference sequence). The CDR3 sequence is 17 residues long. The ends were cut back, 4 bases at V and 6 bases at J, with 21 bases in the middle. The CDR3 bases are TGTGCCAGCAGCCCTGAAGACGGGGACTCCCAGGCCGGGGAGCTGTTTTTT. This gives the protein CASSPEDGDSQAGELFF.

This clonotype was recorded a few times. The chain couples TRBV10-3 to TRBJ2-7; perhaps TRBD1 as D (6 bases). The CDR3 consists of 14 residues. V lost 10 bases and J lost 2, with 18 bases in between. Germline V gives CDR1 ENHRY, CDR2 SYGVKD. The CDR3 coding sequence is TGTGCCAGCAAACCAGGGGCAGGTCCCTACGAGCAGTACGTC. Protein sequence: CASKPGAGPYEQYV.

This clonotype was seen only a few times. The chain links TRBV5-1 to TRBJ2-1, with TRBD1 matching 12 bases. This CDR3 is 14 amino acids long. The trim removed 3 bases at V and 10 bases at J, leaving 5 bases unmatched. Germline V lookup: CDR1 SGHRS, CDR2 YFSETQ. The DNA of the CDR3 is TGCGCCAGCAGCTCAGGGACAGGGGGCAAGGAGCAGTTCTTC. Residues: CASSSGTGGKEQFF.

This clonotype appeared a few times. The gene calls are TRBV9 and TRBJ2-2, with TRBD2 matching over 10 bases. V trimming: 2 bases; J trimming: 4 bases; junction bases outside the gene matches: 5. CDR1 is SGDLS, CDR2 YYNGEE, per germline. The CDR3 has 16 residues. CDR3 bases: TGTGCCAGCAGCGTCAGTAGCGGGGGGAGCACCGGGGAGCTGTTTTTT. This encodes CASSVSSGGSTGELFF.

This clonotype was recorded only once. The chain has TRBV7-2 and TRBJ2-5; 10 bases map to TRBD2. In germline, CDR1 is SGHTA, CDR2 FQGNSA. The CDR3 is 15 residues long. V shed 5 bases and J 4 bases; nucleotides not matched to a gene: 7. The CDR3 sequence: CASSRTSGVGETQYF. The CDR3 nucleotides read TGTGCCAGCAGCCGCACTAGCGGGGTCGGAGAGACCCAGTACTTC.

This chain links TRBV29-1 with TRBJ1-2; no firm D call. The V gene lost 4 bases and the J gene lost 3 bases, with 6 bases spanning the gap. The CDR3 runs 11 residues. Per the germline V gene, CDR1 is SQVTM and CDR2 is ANQGSEA. The CDR3 DNA is TGCAGCGTTGTTCAGGACTATGGCTACACCTTC. This translates into CSVVQDYGYTF.

At least ten counts were recorded for this clonotype. The chain has TRBV4-3 and TRBJ2-6; possibly TRBD2 for D (5 bases). CDR1 LGHNA and CDR2 YSLEER come from the germline V gene. Trimming shortened V by 3 bases and J by 2 bases, and 11 bases separated the two germline ends. The CDR3 loop spans 16 amino acids. As DNA, the CDR3 is TGCGCCAGCAGCCAGGTGTCCGGGACTGGGGCCAACGTCCTGACTTTC. Residues: CASSQVSGTGANVLTF.

This clonotype was seen repeatedly, ten times or more. The chain combines TRBV7-2 with TRBJ2-1; 10 bases map to TRBD2. With 6 bases clipped from V and 5 bases from J, the junction kept 7 bases outside the gene matches. This CDR3 is 15 amino acids long. From germline, CDR1 is SGHTA and CDR2 FQGNSA. The chain's CDR3 is CASRLLAGDNNEQFF. CDR3 DNA sequence: TGTGCCAGCAGGTTGCTAGCGGGGGACAACAATGAGCAGTTCTTC.

The chain carries TRBV7-6 and TRBJ1-1; 10 bases are a match to TRBD1. The V segment lost 5 bases and the J segment 2 bases; nucleotides outside the gene matches: 5. In germline, CDR1 is SGHVS, CDR2 FNYEAQ. The CDR3 is 15 residues long. The CDR3: CASSIRQGANTEAFF. The CDR3 nucleotides read TGTGCCAGCAGCATACGACAGGGGGCTAACACTGAAGCTTTCTTT.

The chain is built from TRBV7-9 and TRBJ2-3; D ambiguous. Germline assignment: CDR1 SEHNR and CDR2 FQNEAQ (reference sequence). This CDR3 is built from 14 residues. The V end was cut by 1 base, the J end by 6 bases, with 11 bases between. CDR3 coding DNA: TGTGCCAGCAGCTTAGTAACCCAGGCCGATACGCAGTATTTT. Protein sequence: CASSLVTQADTQYF.

CDR3 sequence reads: CASGAGQSNEQFF. DNA for the CDR3: TGTGCCAGCGGGGCAGGACAATCTAATGAGCAGTTCTTC. The chain uses TRBV6-5 and TRBJ2-1; the D gene is possibly TRBD1 (5 bases). Germline CDR1 is MNHEY and CDR2 is SVGAGI. V lost 8 bases, J lost 7 bases, and 15 bases lay in between. This CDR3 comprises 13 residues.

V is TRBV20-1 and J is TRBJ2-4; 15 bases are shared with TRBD2. The V segment lost 5 bases and the J segment 6 bases; nucleotides outside the gene matches: 5. Germline CDR1 DFQATT, CDR2 SNEGSKA (reference sequence). This CDR3 region has 15 residues. CDR3 residues: CSADGTSGGRNIQYF. In DNA, the CDR3 is TGCAGTGCTGATGGGACTAGCGGGGGGCGAAACATTCAGTACTTC.

This clonotype showed up just a few times. The chain recombines TRBV7-3 with TRBJ2-6, with unresolved D. The length of the CDR3 is 15 residues. The germline V gene encodes CDR1 SGHTA and CDR2 FQGTGA. V lost 5 bases and J 0 bases, leaving 8 bases between the germline ends. In DNA form, the CDR3 reads TGTGCCAGCAGCCAACCGAGCTCTGGGGCCAACGTCCTGACTTTC. It encodes CASSQPSSGANVLTF.

The chain combines TRBV5-1 with TRBJ2-7; TRBD1 matches at 9 bases. The CDR3 extends over 15 amino acids. The germline V gene has CDR1 SGHRS and CDR2 YFSETQ. The J segment lost 2 bases and the V segment lost 4 bases, leaving 7 bases of the junction unmatched. This CDR3 is CASSPTGGVAYEQYF. CDR3 coding DNA: TGCGCCAGCAGCCCTACAGGGGGCGTCGCCTACGAGCAGTACTTC. Full variable domain (missing parts from reference TRBV5-1 and TRBJ2-7): KAGVTQTPRYLIKTRGQQVTLSCSPISGHRSVSWYQQTPGQGLQFLFEYFSETQRNKGNFPGRFSGRQFSNSRSEMNVSTLELGDSALYLCASSPTGGVAYEQYFGPGTRLTVT.

The V call is TRBV5-1, the J call TRBJ2-1, with 12 bases that match TRBD1. After removal of 0 bases from V and 6 bases from J, the junction contained 7 bases not matched to a gene. Germline-derived CDR1 and CDR2 are SGHRS and YFSETQ. This CDR3 comprises 17 residues. The CDR3 DNA sequence: TGCGCCAGCAGCTTGGCCCCGGGACAGGGGGCAGTCAATGAGCAGTTCTTC. Translating gives CASSLAPGQGAVNEQFF.

J is TRBJ2-1 and V is TRBV4-2; 12 nucleotides agree with TRBD2. The CDR3 loop spans 16 amino acids. Germline CDR1 and CDR2: LGHNA and YNFKEQ. V was clipped by 1 base and J by 8 bases; unmatched bases: 6. The DNA for the CDR3 is TGTGCCAGCAGCCAAGGGTTCCTAGCGGGGGGGCATGAGCAGTTCTTC. It yields the protein CASSQGFLAGGHEQFF.

This clonotype turned up a few times. The chain has TRBV3-1 and TRBJ1-1; tentatively, D is TRBD1 (6 bases). Trimming left V 2 bases short and J 4 bases short, with 8 bases between. CDR1 is LGHDT and CDR2 is YNNKEL in the germline V gene (reference sequence). The CDR3 length is 13 residues. CDR3 residues: CASSQWGPTEAFF. The CDR3 bases are TGTGCCAGCAGCCAATGGGGGCCCACTGAAGCTTTCTTT.

This chain connects TRBV5-6 to TRBJ2-5; 7 bases are shared with TRBD1. The V and J ends lost 7 bases and 2 bases, in that order; junction bases with no gene match: 5. The CDR3 is made up of 13 amino acids. The germline V gene encodes CDR1 SGHDT and CDR2 YYEEEE. CDR3: CASGRDSQETQYF. The CDR3 nucleotides read TGTGCCAGCGGACGGGACAGTCAAGAGACCCAGTACTTC.

V is TRBV29-1 and J is TRBJ2-3; TRBD2 agrees at 10 bases. With 4 bases clipped from V and 2 bases from J, the junction kept 6 bases outside the gene matches. CDR3 length: 15 amino acids. Per germline, CDR1 SQVTM and CDR2 ANQGSEA. The CDR3 bases are TGCAGCGTTGTCCTAGCGGGGGACCCCACAGATACGCAGTATTTT. Protein sequence: CSVVLAGDPTDTQYF.

This clonotype was counted only a few times. The chain joins TRBV4-1 to TRBJ2-3, with D hard to call. The CDR3 is 14 amino acids. Deletions cut 3 bases from V and 1 base from J, with 8 bases between. Germline values: CDR1 MGHRA, CDR2 YSYEKL. CDR3 in DNA: TGCGCCAGCAGCCAGATGACTGGCACAGATACGCAGTATTTT. Protein: CASSQMTGTDTQYF.

This sequence joins TRBV20-1 and TRBJ2-1, with a weak D call TRBD1 (6 bases). The CDR3 spans 17 residues. With 6 bases removed from V and 6 bases from J, the gap between germline ends came to 27 bases. Germline V gene sequence: CDR1 DFQATT, CDR2 SNEGSKA (reference sequence). CDR3 amino acids: CSAHPTRGIVVGNEQFF. CDR3 coding DNA: TGCAGTGCCCACCCCACCAGGGGAATCGTCGTCGGCAATGAGCAGTTCTTC.

The chain recombines TRBV4-3 with TRBJ2-5, with 8 bases identical to TRBD1. CDR3 length: 13 amino acids. In germline, CDR1 is LGHNA, CDR2 YSLEER. The trim removed 4 bases at V and 5 bases at J, leaving 3 bases unmatched. The CDR3 DNA follows: TGCGCCAGCAGCCGGAACAGGGGGGAGACCCAGTACTTC. It yields the protein CASSRNRGETQYF.

The V gene is TRBV4-2, the J gene TRBJ1-6; D not certain. Germline CDR1 and CDR2: LGHNA and YNFKEQ. V was trimmed by 0 bases and J by 3 bases, leaving 12 bases between them. The CDR3 runs 17 residues. The CDR3 DNA reads TGTGCCAGCAGCCAAGATGGAGCCCAGTACTATAATTCACCCCTCCACTTT. As protein: CASSQDGAQYYNSPLHF.

This chain links TRBV7-8 with TRBJ2-4; 8 positions agree with TRBD1. The V gene end was trimmed by 4 bases and the J gene end by 0 bases; junction bases not matched to a gene: 2. The V gene's germline CDR1 is SGHVS and CDR2 FQNEAQ. This CDR3 is 15 amino acids long. The CDR3 spells CASSSTGVAKNIQYF. In nucleotides, the CDR3 is TGTGCCAGCAGCTCGACAGGGGTAGCCAAAAACATTCAGTACTTC.

A few counts support this clonotype. This rearrangement joins TRBV5-1 to TRBJ1-1; possible D gene TRBD1, 5 bases. CDR1 is SGHRS and CDR2 is YFSETQ in the germline V gene. Trimming pared 7 bases from V and 5 bases from J, leaving 18 bases between. This CDR3 region has 14 residues. The CDR3 sequence: CASGLPGRGTEAFF. For the CDR3, the DNA is TGCGCCAGCGGACTACCGGGACGGGGAACTGAAGCTTTCTTT.

This sequence joins TRBV3-1 and TRBJ2-2; a possible D gene is TRBD1 (5 bases). The V gene's germline CDR1 is LGHDT and CDR2 YNNKEL (reference sequence). V lost 0 bases and J 0 bases, leaving 11 bases between the germline ends. There are 17 residues in the CDR3. The CDR3 loop is CASSQDVRTTNTGELFF. CDR3 nucleotide sequence: TGTGCCAGCAGCCAAGATGTGCGGACAACGAACACCGGGGAGCTGTTTTTT.

The rearrangement links TRBV29-1 to TRBJ2-2, with D perhaps TRBD1 or TRBD2 (5 bases each). Germline lookup yields CDR1 SQVTM and CDR2 ANQGSEA. V lost 7 bases to trimming and J lost 7 bases, with 10 bases between them. The CDR3 totals 11 residues. CDR3 bases: TGCAGCGGAAGGGACGGCGGGGAGCTGTTTTTT. It codes for CSGRDGGELFF.